This TCR beta chain was identified in a study of graft-versus-host responses after intestinal transplantation. The study, taken as a whole, reports: Recipient-marrow GvH clones were detected, some having first appeared in ileum or blood. Early post-transplant declines in HvG were associated with peak levels of circulating GvH clones.

Lymphocytes (intraepithelial and lamina propria) were released by processing the graft tissue. This table comes from immunoSEQ multiplex PCR, and its TCRdb copy is limited to in-frame clones, with some not included. This sample yields tens of thousands of clones, of which roughly 90% are seen a single time; about a sixth belongs to the top ten. Per the germline V gene, CDR1 is SNHLY and CDR2 is FYNNEI. V lost 5 bases to trimming and J lost 13 bases, with 15 bases between them. The CDR3 extends over 12 amino acids. As to this clone: Antigen unknown.

The chain couples TRBV2 to TRBJ2-1; the D gene is possibly TRBD2 (5 bases). The receptor was isolated from a human patient who received an intestinal transplant, so some T cells may come from the graft donor. The sample consisted of ileum tissue, taken almost 210 days after intestinal transplant. This CDR3 is CASSPELVFQFF. CDR3 DNA sequence: TGTGCCAGCAGTCCAGAACTAGTATTTCAGTTCTTC.